This record covers a single T cell receptor beta chain. Germline V CDR1 and CDR2: SGHVS, FQNEAQ. V was shortened by 8 bases and J by 2 bases, with 12 bases between the two germline ends. This CDR3 spans 13 amino acids. In the study's own analysis: Quantification of nucleated cells was approximated via reference gene primer amplification. The protocol was immunoSEQ multiplex PCR, while the TCRdb copy is restricted to in-frame clones and leaves out a portion. D and trimming were read from the DNA, whereas the V and J calls and clone size are those reported in that table. Of around 200,000 clones in the sample, about 85% were seen once. These data originate in a study of blood T cell repertoires in COVID-19. Study-level background: From the United States, Italy and Spain came samples of acute and convalescent COVID-19. In each case, the material was cDNA or gDNA derived from T cells, B-cell-depleted T cells, or PBMCs.

Seattle enrolled patients during active infection and tracked them longitudinally. The receptor comes from a woman in her 70s with COVID-19, enrolled during active disease. The sequencing input was peripheral blood. The genes are TRBV7-8 and TRBJ2-5, with a tentative D call TRBD1 (5 bases). The DNA for the CDR3 is TGTGCCAGCTCCAGACAGAGACAAGAGACCCAGTACTTC. Amino acids: CASSRQRQETQYF.